The 4 T cell receptor beta chains in this list originate from one sample, sequenced in a study of blood T cell repertoires in COVID-19. Data came from immunoSEQ multiplex PCR; TCRdb stores just in-frame clones and leaves some out. This sample has roughly 180,000 clones, with around 80% found just once. Sample: PBMCs or T cells enriched from blood (not recorded which). The receptors originated from a woman in her forties or fifties in a cohort exposed to, infected with or recovered from COVID-19 (not recorded which).

This clone was found many times. The genes are TRBV3-1 (or the pseudogene TRBV3-2) and TRBJ2-1, with TRBD2 matching 12 bases. The CDR3 has 16 amino acids. Germline V lookup: CDR1 LGHDT, CDR2 YNNKEL (reference sequence). The J segment lost 4 bases and the V segment lost 8 bases, leaving 9 bases of the junction unmatched. The CDR3 reads CASCEYGTSGYNEQFF. The CDR3 DNA sequence: TGTGCCAGCTGCGAGTACGGGACTAGCGGGTACAATGAGCAGTTCTTC.

V gene TRBV5-1 combines with J gene TRBJ1-5; tentative D call: TRBD1 (5 bases). CDR3 size: 15 residues. V was cut by 5 bases and J by 7 bases, with 19 bases left in between. In germline, CDR1 is SGHRS, CDR2 YFSETQ. CDR3 nucleotides: TGCGCCAGCAGGGAGGGGACGGAGCCGAACCAGCCCCAGCATTTT. Translation gives CASREGTEPNQPQHF.

V gene TRBV6-1 combines with J gene TRBJ2-7; tentatively, D is TRBD2 (5 bases). CDR1 and CDR2 (germline): MNHNS, SASEGT. This CDR3 has 16 amino acids. The V gene lost 3 bases and the J gene lost 3 bases, with 18 bases spanning the gap. CDR3 sequence (DNA): TGTGCCAGCAGTGAGGCTAGCCCACGAAGTGGCTACGAGCAGTACTTC. Amino acids: CASSEASPRSGYEQYF.

The gene calls are TRBV27 and TRBJ1-1; 7 positions agree with TRBD1. The CDR3 has 16 residues. From germline, CDR1 is MNHEY and CDR2 SMNVEV (reference sequence). V gave up 6 bases and J gave up 4 bases; unmatched junction bases: 14. The CDR3 DNA is TGTGCCAGCAGCTCCCGAACGCCGACAGGGTTCACTGAAGCTTTCTTT. Translation: CASSSRTPTGFTEAFF.